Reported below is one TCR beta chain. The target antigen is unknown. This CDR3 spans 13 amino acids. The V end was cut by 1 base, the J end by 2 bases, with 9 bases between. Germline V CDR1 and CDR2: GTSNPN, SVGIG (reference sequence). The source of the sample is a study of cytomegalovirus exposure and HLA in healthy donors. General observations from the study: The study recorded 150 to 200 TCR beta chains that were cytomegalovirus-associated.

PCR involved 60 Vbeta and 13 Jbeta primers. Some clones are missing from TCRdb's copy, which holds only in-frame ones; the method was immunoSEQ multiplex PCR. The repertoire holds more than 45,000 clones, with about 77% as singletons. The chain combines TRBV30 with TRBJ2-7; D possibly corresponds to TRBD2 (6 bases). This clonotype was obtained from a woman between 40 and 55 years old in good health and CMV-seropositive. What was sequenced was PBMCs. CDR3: CAWSARLAYEQYF. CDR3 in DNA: TGTGCCTGGAGTGCCCGACTAGCCTACGAGCAGTACTTC. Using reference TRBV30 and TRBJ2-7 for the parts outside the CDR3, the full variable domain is SQTIHQWPATLVQPVGSPLSLECTVEGTSNPNLYWYRQAAGRGLQLLFYSVGIGQISSEVPQNLSASRPQDRQFILSSKKLLLSDSGFYLCAWSARLAYEQYFGPGTRLTVT.